The 23 T cell receptor beta chains in this list originate from one sample, sequenced in a study of T-cell memory formation after mild COVID-19 (dated by TCRdb to about 2021). The library was generated by 5' RACE. Sequenced on an Illumina NovaSeq 6000. TCRdb passed the public sequencing reads through fastp at Q25 and MiXCR, retaining productive beta sequences. Every entry covers one CDR3 protein and lists the most common genes and DNA from its rows. The sample table lists hundreds of thousands of distinct CDR3 sequences, 20% to 25% of them with a count of one. The top ten hold 13% of the sample. Sequencing was performed on PBMCs or a T cell subset sorted from them (not recorded which). Every receptor here comes from an adult woman who had mild COVID-19 (a few samples of this study predate the infection). The sample titles of this study are shuffled in the database, so cell type and time point are left out; the donor was told from shared clones.

J is TRBJ2-7 and V is TRBV7-9; 7 bases line up with TRBD2. V was pared by 6 bases and J by 0 bases, with 5 bases of the junction left unmatched. Germline assignment: CDR1 SEHNR and CDR2 FQNEAQ (reference sequence). The CDR3 is 14 residues long. The CDR3 protein is CASRSAGSSYEQYF. The CDR3, as DNA: TGTGCCAGCAGGTCAGCGGGGAGCTCCTACGAGCAGTACTTC.

The chain uses TRBV12-3 or TRBV12-4 and TRBJ2-2; D gene ambiguous. Trimming removed 8 bases from V and 7 bases from J, with 8 bases in between. The CDR3 length is 11 residues. The CDR3, as DNA: TGTGCCAGCTCATCCGGCGGGGAGCTGTTTTTT. It codes for CASSSGGELFF.

The chain links TRBV24-1 to TRBJ2-2; unclear D gene. V was clipped by 5 bases and J by 7 bases, with 4 bases between them. Germline assignment: CDR1 KGHDR and CDR2 SFDVKD. This CDR3 is 11 amino acids long. The CDR3 nucleotides are TGTGCCACCAGTGCATACGGGGAGCTGTTTTTT. Its protein is CATSAYGELFF.

This chain links TRBV30 with TRBJ1-5, with 8 bases lining up with TRBD1. With 2 bases clipped from V and 3 bases from J, the junction kept 3 bases outside the gene matches. The CDR3 totals 14 residues. Germline assignment: CDR1 GTSNPN and CDR2 SVGIG (reference sequence). CDR3 in DNA: TGTGCCTGGAGTTCAGGGGGCGTCAATCAGCCCCAGCATTTT. As protein: CAWSSGGVNQPQHF.

This clonotype was detected only a few times. The rearrangement links TRBV7-7 to TRBJ2-5, with 10 bases fitting TRBD2. Unmatched junction bases numbered 3, after V lost 4 bases and J lost 1 base. Germline V gene lookup returns CDR1 SSHAT and CDR2 FNYEAQ (reference sequence). The CDR3 length is 15 residues. The DNA of the CDR3 is TGTGCCAGCAGCTCTGGACTAGCGGTCCAAGAGACCCAGTACTTC. Amino acid sequence: CASSSGLAVQETQYF.

This clonotype has only a few counts. The V and J genes are TRBV5-1 and TRBJ2-5; D is unclear. V gave up 5 bases and J gave up 5 bases, with 7 bases separating them. The CDR3 runs 11 residues. From germline, CDR1 is SGHRS and CDR2 YFSETQ. CDR3: CASRVEETQYF. The CDR3 nucleotides are TGCGCCAGCAGGGTGGAGGAGACCCAGTACTTC.

CDR3 nucleotides: TGCGCCAGCAGCCCGTTGTACACAGATACGCAGTATTTT. It translates to CASSPLYTDTQYF. The chain joins TRBV5-1 to TRBJ2-3; D ambiguous. With 4 bases removed from V and 2 bases from J, the gap between germline ends came to 8 bases. CDR3 length equals 13 residues. Germline loops: CDR1 SGHRS, CDR2 YFSETQ.

V usage is TRBV9 and J usage is TRBJ2-7; no clear D. V was shortened by 0 bases and J by 5 bases, with 9 bases between the two germline ends. The CDR3 is 13 amino acids. The germline gives CDR1 SGDLS, CDR2 YYNGEE. The CDR3 sequence: CASSVGVSNEQYF. DNA of the CDR3: TGTGCCAGCAGCGTAGGTGTCTCGAACGAGCAGTACTTC.

The sample holds a few counts of this clonotype. This CDR3 reads CATSDFNSPDSQETQYF. The CDR3 nucleotides are TGTGCCACCAGTGATTTCAATTCCCCTGATAGCCAAGAGACCCAGTACTTC. The V gene is TRBV24-1, the J gene TRBJ2-5; D is unresolved. Trimming removed 1 base from V and 1 base from J, with 15 bases in between. CDR3 length: 17 residues. CDR1 KGHDR and CDR2 SFDVKD come from the germline V gene.

Only a few counts were recorded for this clonotype. The rearrangement uses TRBV6-6 and TRBJ2-7, with D hard to call. V was cut by 7 bases and J by 3 bases, with 13 bases left in between. CDR3 size: 13 residues. Looked up from germline, CDR1 is MNHNY and CDR2 is SVGAGI (reference sequence). CDR3 loop: CASMHPSDYEQYF. Written as DNA, the CDR3 is TGTGCCAGCATGCACCCGAGCGACTACGAGCAGTACTTC.

The genes are TRBV5-1 and TRBJ2-5; 14 bases align to TRBD2. The CDR3 has 18 amino acids. In germline, CDR1 is SGHRS, CDR2 YFSETQ. V lost 4 bases, J lost 5 bases, and 13 bases stayed unmatched. CDR3: CASSPGLAGGSLVETQYF. In DNA form, the CDR3 reads TGCGCCAGCAGCCCTGGACTAGCGGGGGGTAGTTTGGTGGAGACCCAGTACTTC.

This clonotype occurred a few times. V is TRBV4-1 and J is TRBJ1-6; D call uncertain. Deletions cut 3 bases from V and 5 bases from J, with 11 bases between. The CDR3 contains 15 residues. Germline V gene lookup returns CDR1 MGHRA and CDR2 YSYEKL. The CDR3 nucleotides read TGCGCCAGCAGCCACCGGGGAGCCGATAATTCACCCCTCCACTTT. Encoded protein: CASSHRGADNSPLHF.

This sequence joins TRBV15 and TRBJ2-3; perhaps TRBD2 as D (7 bases). CDR1 and CDR2 from the germline V gene are LNHNV and YYDKDF (reference sequence). Trimming stripped 3 bases from V and 4 bases from J, with 17 bases between. CDR3 length: 16 amino acids. The CDR3 region is CATSSQRGGAPDTQYF. Written as DNA, the CDR3 is TGTGCCACCAGCAGCCAAAGGGGGGGGGCCCCAGATACGCAGTATTTT.

The table lists this clonotype with many counts. The J gene is TRBJ2-5, the V gene TRBV5-1, with 13 bases lining up with TRBD2. Trimming at V came to 4 bases and at J to 9 bases, leaving 12 bases not matched to a gene. The germline V gene encodes CDR1 SGHRS and CDR2 YFSETQ. The CDR3 contains 16 residues. The CDR3 sequence: CASSRTSGGQGTAQYF. The CDR3 DNA reads TGCGCCAGCAGCAGGACTAGCGGGGGCCAGGGGACGGCCCAGTACTTC.

The chain couples TRBV3-1 to TRBJ1-1; a possible D gene is TRBD1 (5 bases). This CDR3 spans 14 amino acids. Germline V lookup: CDR1 LGHDT, CDR2 YNNKEL (reference sequence). V was trimmed by 1 base and J by 12 bases, leaving 18 bases between them. CDR3 protein: CASSQAGRGGRTFF. The CDR3 bases are TGTGCCAGCAGCCAAGCGGGGCGAGGAGGAAGGACTTTCTTT.

The chain uses TRBV7-9 and TRBJ1-2; D is ambiguous. The V end lost 3 bases, the J end lost 2 bases, and 16 bases lay between the germline ends. The CDR3 has 16 amino acids. Per the germline V gene, CDR1 is SEHNR and CDR2 is FQNEAQ (reference sequence). CDR3 region: CASSLRLLLENYGYTF. In DNA, the CDR3 is TGTGCCAGCAGCTTGAGGCTCCTCCTGGAAAACTATGGCTACACCTTC.

The chain joins TRBV11-3 to TRBJ2-3; D not resolved. Trimming took off 7 bases at V and 1 base at J, with 9 bases between the two ends. This CDR3 is 13 amino acids long. Per the germline V gene, CDR1 is SGHNT and CDR2 is YENEEA. CDR3 sequence (DNA): TGTGCCAGCAAAATCTCCGGCACAGATACGCAGTATTTT. Residues: CASKISGTDTQYF.

This clonotype was counted between two and nine times. The chain employs TRBV7-2 and TRBJ2-7; tentative D call: TRBD2 (6 bases). Germline CDR1 is SGHTA and CDR2 is FQGNSA. Trimming left V 4 bases short and J 4 bases short, with 17 bases between. The CDR3 contains 15 residues. CDR3 in DNA: TGTGCCAGCAGCTATTCAGTTGCGGGATCGTACGAGCAGTACTTC. This gives the protein CASSYSVAGSYEQYF.

The chain recombines TRBV5-6 with TRBJ2-3, with TRBD1 matching 8 bases. The trim removed 5 bases at V and 0 bases at J, leaving 5 bases unmatched. The CDR3 is 15 amino acids. In germline, CDR1 is SGHDT, CDR2 YYEEEE. The CDR3 sequence: CASRWGTGSTDTQYF. The CDR3 DNA sequence: TGTGCCAGCAGGTGGGGGACAGGAAGCACAGATACGCAGTATTTT.

In this sample, this clonotype turned up a few times. The chain links TRBV9 to TRBJ2-7; 8 nucleotides line up with TRBD2. Looked up from germline, CDR1 is SGDLS and CDR2 is YYNGEE. The CDR3 has 14 residues. V gave up 1 base and J gave up 5 bases; unmatched junction bases: 5. Written as DNA, the CDR3 is TGTGCCAGCAGCGTAAGAAGCGGGAGCAACGAGCAGTACTTC. Protein sequence: CASSVRSGSNEQYF.

There are a few counts of this clonotype. The chain combines TRBV3-1 with TRBJ2-7; D unresolved. The CDR3 is 14 residues long. From germline, CDR1 is LGHDT and CDR2 YNNKEL (reference sequence). Trimming removed 1 base from V and 5 bases from J, with 12 bases in between. CDR3 sequence reads: CASSQVRTGHEQYF. The CDR3 coding sequence is TGTGCCAGCAGCCAAGTGCGGACGGGCCACGAGCAGTACTTC.

The chain has TRBV5-1 and TRBJ1-2; D is unclear. The CDR3 is made up of 12 amino acids. Deletions cut 1 base from V and 0 bases from J, with 1 base between. The germline V gene encodes CDR1 SGHRS and CDR2 YFSETQ. The CDR3 coding sequence is TGCGCCAGCAGCTTGACTAACTATGGCTACACCTTC. Translation gives CASSLTNYGYTF.

This chain uses TRBV12-3 or TRBV12-4 with TRBJ1-3, with 8 bases aligning to TRBD1. This CDR3 is 15 amino acids long. Losses at the gene ends were 5 bases for V and 0 bases for J; bases not matched to a gene: 3. The CDR3 region is CASSDRGFSGNTIYF. The CDR3 nucleotides are TGTGCCAGCAGTGACAGGGGATTCTCTGGAAACACCATATATTTT.